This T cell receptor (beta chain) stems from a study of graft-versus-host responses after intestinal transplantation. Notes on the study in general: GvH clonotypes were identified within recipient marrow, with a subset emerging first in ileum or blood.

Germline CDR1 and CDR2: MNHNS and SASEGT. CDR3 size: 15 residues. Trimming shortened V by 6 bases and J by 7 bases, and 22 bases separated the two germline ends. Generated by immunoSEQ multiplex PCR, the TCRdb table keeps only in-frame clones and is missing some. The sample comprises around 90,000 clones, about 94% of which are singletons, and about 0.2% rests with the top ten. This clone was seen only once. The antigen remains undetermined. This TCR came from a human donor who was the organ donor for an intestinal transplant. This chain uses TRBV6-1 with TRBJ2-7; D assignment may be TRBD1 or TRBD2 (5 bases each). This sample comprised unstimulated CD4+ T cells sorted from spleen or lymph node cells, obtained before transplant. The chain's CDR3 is CASSATGTPIWEQYF. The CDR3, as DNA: TGTGCCAGCAGCGCGACCGGGACCCCGATCTGGGAGCAGTACTTC.